This record concerns one T cell receptor (beta chain) sequence. Its specificity is unknown. Germline V gene sequence: CDR1 SGHDT, CDR2 YYEEEE. V dropped 0 bases and J dropped 0 bases, with 4 bases sitting between them. The CDR3 sequence is 13 residues long. The assay was immunoSEQ multiplex PCR, and TCRdb's table has in-frame clones only and misses some. This sample has about 140,000 clones, with roughly 91% found just once. The sample is drawn from a study of CD4+ T cells in melanoma. Points from the study as a whole: A reported correlation linked neoantigen-specific CD4+ T cells to CD8+, macrophage and B cell function. Diverse differentiation states were reported for melanoma neoantigen-specific CD4+ T cells.

The clonotype comes from a human donor with melanoma. The J gene is TRBJ2-7, the V gene TRBV5-6; D is unresolved. The CDR3 DNA follows: TGTGCCAGCAGCTTGGACGTCTCCTACGAGCAGTACTTC. Translating gives CASSLDVSYEQYF.